The next 4 T cell receptor beta chains were all read from a single sample in a study of T cells in localized non-small cell lung cancer. The data were produced by immunoSEQ multiplex PCR, yet TCRdb's version contains in-frame clones alone and is incomplete. The sample yields around 30,000 clones, around three quarters seen once. The sample here was peripheral blood, taken before any cancer treatment. All receptors come from a male donor aged 60 or older with stage III squamous cell lung carcinoma.

CDR3 coding DNA: TGTGCCAGCTCACCGAGTACTCACGGCTACGAGCAGTACTTC. Amino acid sequence: CASSPSTHGYEQYF. The chain has TRBV18 and TRBJ2-7; no reliable D call. This CDR3 is 14 amino acids long. Germline-derived CDR1 and CDR2 are KGHSH and LQKENI. Trimming took 3 bases from V and 3 from J, leaving 12 bases between them.

The chain has TRBV29-1 and TRBJ1-4; TRBD1 aligns across 7 bases. From germline, CDR1 is SQVTM and CDR2 ANQGSEA. V lost 6 bases, J lost 7 bases, and 8 bases stayed unmatched. The CDR3 is 13 residues long. The CDR3: CSVRTGGGEKLFF. The CDR3 DNA is TGCAGCGTCCGGACAGGTGGGGGTGAAAAACTGTTTTTT.

CDR3 amino acids: CASSLKVLVEAFF. CDR3 DNA: TGTGCCAGCAGCTTAAAGGTTCTCGTCGAAGCTTTCTTT. The V call is TRBV11-2, the J call TRBJ1-1; D is undetermined. The CDR3 runs 13 residues. V was shortened by 2 bases and J by 8 bases, with 12 bases between the two germline ends. Germline CDR1 is SGHAT and CDR2 is FQNNGV.

The chain has TRBV7-3 and TRBJ1-2; D is possibly TRBD1 (6 bases). CDR1 is SGHTA and CDR2 is FQGTGA in the germline V gene. V lost 11 bases, J lost 6 bases, and 19 bases lay in between. The CDR3 consists of 13 residues. For the CDR3, the DNA is TGTGCCTCCAGTAGGGGGGGTCCTAATGGCTACACCTTC. Encoded protein: CASSRGGPNGYTF.